Here is one TCR beta chain with its context. Its antigen remains unidentified. The sample belongs to a study of OX40 agonist ivuxolimab in advanced cancers. Study-wide findings and caveats: In CD8+ T cells, expanded clones were on average more numerous than in CD4+. CD4+ and CD8+ T cells in blood underwent clonal expansion by week 6 at 0.1 to 3.0 mg/kg.

TCRdb's copy holds only in-frame clones and misses some; the assay was immunoSEQ multiplex PCR. The sample yields tens of thousands of clones, nearly 90% seen once. CDR1 and CDR2 (germline): SGHAT, FQNNGV. CDR3 length: 14 amino acids. V dropped 5 bases and J dropped 7 bases, with 17 bases sitting between them. This receptor was taken from an adult with an advanced solid tumor such as melanoma, head and neck, liver or kidney cancer. The rearrangement joins TRBV11-2 to TRBJ1-1; D remains ambiguous. The material was CD4+ or CD8+ T cells sorted from blood, obtained in a trial of the OX40 agonist ivuxolimab. CDR3 residues: CASSRPPISGEAFF. CDR3 in DNA: TGTGCCAGCAGCCGACCCCCCATTTCTGGTGAAGCTTTCTTT.